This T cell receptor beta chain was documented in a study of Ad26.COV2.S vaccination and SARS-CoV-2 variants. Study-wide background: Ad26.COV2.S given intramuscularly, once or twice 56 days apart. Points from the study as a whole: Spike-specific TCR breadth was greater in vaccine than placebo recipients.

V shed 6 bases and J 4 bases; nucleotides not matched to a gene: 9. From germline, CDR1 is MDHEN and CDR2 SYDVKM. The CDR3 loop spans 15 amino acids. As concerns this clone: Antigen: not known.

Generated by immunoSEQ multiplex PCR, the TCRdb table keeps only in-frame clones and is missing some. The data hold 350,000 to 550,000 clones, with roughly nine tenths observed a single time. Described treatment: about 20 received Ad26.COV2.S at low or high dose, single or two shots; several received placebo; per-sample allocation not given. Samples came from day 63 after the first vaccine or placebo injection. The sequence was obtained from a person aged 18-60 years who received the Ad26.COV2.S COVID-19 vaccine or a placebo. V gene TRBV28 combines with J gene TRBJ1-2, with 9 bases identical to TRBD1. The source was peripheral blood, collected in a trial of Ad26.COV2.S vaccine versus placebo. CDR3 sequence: CASRTQQGAIYGYTF. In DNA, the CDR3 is TGTGCCAGCAGAACACAACAGGGGGCGATCTATGGCTACACCTTC.